These 17 T cell receptor beta chains came from one sample sequenced in a study of graft-versus-host responses after intestinal transplantation. The table came from immunoSEQ multiplex PCR; TCRdb's copy has only in-frame clones and leaves some out. The sample carries under 100,000 clones, around 90% recorded once. Sample: PBMCs, taken roughly 68 weeks after intestinal transplant. The source of these receptors is a human patient who received an intestinal transplant, so some T cells may come from the graft donor.

This rearrangement joins TRBV5-1 to TRBJ1-2; TRBD1 matches 10 bases. J was trimmed by 9 bases and V by 0 bases; bases with no gene match: 11. The CDR3 spans 16 residues. The germline CDR1 and CDR2 sequences are SGHRS and YFSETQ. DNA of the CDR3: TGCGCCAGCAGCTTGGCACCACCCGGGACAGGGGAGCGCTACACCTTC. Translation: CASSLAPPGTGERYTF.

This chain joins TRBV6-6 and TRBJ2-3; TRBD2 might be the D (6 bases). Trimming took 5 bases from V and 0 from J, leaving 12 bases between them. The germline gives CDR1 MNHNY, CDR2 SVGAGI (reference sequence). This CDR3 is built from 15 residues. Here the CDR3 DNA reads TGTGCCAGCAGTCGACAGCGGGCTAGCACAGATACGCAGTATTTT. This gives the protein CASSRQRASTDTQYF.

V gene TRBV4-1 combines with J gene TRBJ2-7; TRBD1 aligns across 9 bases. V dropped 1 base and J dropped 5; count of bases not matched to a gene: 12. Germline values: CDR1 MGHRA, CDR2 YSYEKL. The CDR3 has 17 residues. CDR3 nucleotides: TGCGCCAGCAGCCAAGTCTCCCAGGGACAGGGTTTCCACGAGCAGTACTTC. Its protein product is CASSQVSQGQGFHEQYF.

The genes are TRBV29-1 and TRBJ1-1, with TRBD1 as a possible D gene (6 bases). From germline, CDR1 is SQVTM and CDR2 ANQGSEA. CDR3 length: 13 amino acids. With 2 bases removed from V and 6 bases from J, the gap between germline ends came to 13 bases. The CDR3 DNA is TGCAGCGTTGAAAGTGGGGGGGCGGCTGAAGCTTTCTTT. It translates to CSVESGGAAEAFF. The full variable domain, completed using reference TRBV29-1 and TRBJ1-1, is SAVISQKPSRDICQRGTSLTIQCQVDSQVTMMFWYRQQPGQSLTLIATANQGSEATYESGFVIDKFPISRPNLTFSTLTVSNMSPEDSSIYLCSVESGGAAEAFFGQGTRLTVV.

This chain uses TRBV6-6 with TRBJ1-5, with TRBD1 as a possible D gene (6 bases). V was cut by 10 bases and J by 3 bases, with 22 bases left in between. CDR1 and CDR2 (germline): MNHNY, SVGAGI (reference sequence). This CDR3 has 16 residues. In nucleotides, the CDR3 is TGTGCCACCACGGGGGCAGGCAACACCTACAATCAGCCCCAGCATTTT. Protein sequence: CATTGAGNTYNQPQHF.

The gene calls are TRBV9 and TRBJ2-7, with D tentatively TRBD1 or TRBD2 (5 bases each). The CDR3 has 16 amino acids. Trimming pared 4 bases from V and 4 bases from J, leaving 21 bases between. CDR1 SGDLS and CDR2 YYNGEE come from the germline V gene. The CDR3, as DNA: TGTGCCAGCAGCCCGGGTCAGGAGGTTCCAGGGTACGAGCAGTACTTC. Protein sequence: CASSPGQEVPGYEQYF.

In nucleotides, the CDR3 is TGCGCCAGCAGCCAGGACTGGGGGCGGGTTAACATTCAGTACTTC. Its translation is CASSQDWGRVNIQYF. The V call is TRBV4-1, the J call TRBJ2-4; D might be TRBD1 (6 bases). CDR1 and CDR2 (germline): MGHRA, YSYEKL. V was trimmed by 3 bases and J by 7 bases, leaving 16 bases between them. The CDR3 is made up of 15 amino acids.

The chain combines TRBV11-3 with TRBJ2-7; D is ambiguous. The CDR3 has 13 residues. Germline V lookup: CDR1 SGHNT, CDR2 YENEEA. Trimming took 3 bases from V and 4 from J, leaving 10 bases between them. The CDR3 nucleotides are TGTGCCAGCAGCTTTGACCGTGGTTACGAGCAGTACTTC. It translates to CASSFDRGYEQYF. The variable domain in full, completed from reference TRBV11-3 and TRBJ2-7, reads EAGVVQSPRYKIIEKKQPVAFWCNPISGHNTLYWYLQNLGQGPELLIRYENEEAVDDSQLPKDRFSAERLKGVDSTLKIQPAELGDSAVYLCASSFDRGYEQYFGPGTRLTVT.

This chain connects TRBV7-3 to TRBJ1-1; 7 bases agree with TRBD1. CDR3 size: 14 residues. V lost 4 bases, J lost 0 bases, and 2 bases stayed unmatched. In germline, CDR1 is SGHTA, CDR2 FQGTGA. CDR3 loop: CASSSTGMNTEAFF. The CDR3 DNA follows: TGTGCCAGCAGCTCGACAGGGATGAACACTGAAGCTTTCTTT.

This clone was found a few times. The chain uses TRBV7-2 and TRBJ1-1, with D unresolved. CDR1 is SGHTA and CDR2 is FQGNSA in the germline V gene. The CDR3 length is 14 residues. V shed 0 bases and J shed 1 base, with 6 bases lying between them. The CDR3 loop reads CASSLAGPNTEAFF. CDR3 DNA: TGTGCCAGCAGCTTAGCAGGACCGAACACTGAAGCTTTCTTT.

J is TRBJ1-1 and V is TRBV5-4; 8 nucleotides agree with TRBD1. Trimming removed 4 bases from V and 6 bases from J; junction bases left unmatched: 8. The CDR3 is 14 residues long. Germline V gene data show CDR1 as SGHNT and CDR2 as YYREEE (reference sequence). DNA for the CDR3: TGTGCCAGCAGCGGCTCGACAGGGGAGGCTGAAGCTTTCTTT. This sequence encodes CASSGSTGEAEAFF. The variable domain in full, completed from reference TRBV5-4 and TRBJ1-1, reads ETGVTQSPTHLIKTRGQQVTLRCSSQSGHNTVSWYQQALGQGPQFIFQYYREEENGRGNFPPRFSGLQFPNYSSELNVNALELDDSALYLCASSGSTGEAEAFFGQGTRLTVV.

This clone was seen a handful of times. The chain carries TRBV2 and TRBJ2-5; possible D gene TRBD2, 7 bases. CDR1 and CDR2 from the germline V gene are SNHLY and FYNNEI. V dropped 6 bases and J dropped 7 bases, with 18 bases sitting between them. This CDR3 comprises 14 residues. This CDR3 reads CASSAWSGEGTQYF. The CDR3 coding sequence is TGTGCCAGCAGCGCCTGGTCAGGGGAGGGGACCCAGTACTTC.

CDR3 nucleotides: TGTGCCAGCAGTTACCCCGGCCTCACTAACACTGAAGCTTTCTTT. Amino acids: CASSYPGLTNTEAFF. The chain employs TRBV6-5 and TRBJ1-1; no firm D call. V was pared by 2 bases and J by 2 bases, with 12 bases between. The CDR3 sequence is 15 residues long. From germline, CDR1 is MNHEY and CDR2 SVGAGI.

This rearrangement joins TRBV7-2 to TRBJ1-4, with D possibly matching TRBD1 (6 bases). The germline V and J ends were trimmed by 1 base and 14 bases, with 17 bases remaining between them. The CDR3 contains 14 residues. Looked up from germline, CDR1 is SGHTA and CDR2 is FQGNSA. CDR3 protein: CASSLVGRGQGLFF. In nucleotides, the CDR3 is TGTGCCAGCAGCTTAGTGGGACGGGGGCAGGGGCTGTTTTTT.

This chain uses TRBV5-4 with TRBJ1-2; TRBD1 might be the D (5 bases). CDR1 and CDR2 from the germline V gene are SGHNT and YYREEE (reference sequence). The CDR3 spans 14 residues. Trimming cost V 4 bases and J 1 base, with 11 bases left between them. The CDR3 nucleotides read TGTGCCAGCAGCCCCCAAGGGGATAACTATGGCTACACCTTC. Amino acid sequence: CASSPQGDNYGYTF.

The rearrangement joins TRBV18 to TRBJ1-2; maybe TRBD1 (6 bases). Germline V gene sequence: CDR1 KGHSH, CDR2 LQKENI. V was pared by 2 bases and J by 4 bases, with 17 bases between. This CDR3 region has 16 residues. CDR3 DNA: TGTGCCAGCTCACCAGGTCAACAGGGAAACCTCTATGGCTACACCTTC. It codes for CASSPGQQGNLYGYTF.

V is TRBV5-4 and J is TRBJ2-1; D ambiguous. This CDR3 is built from 11 residues. In germline, CDR1 is SGHNT, CDR2 YYREEE (reference sequence). Trimming cost V 6 bases and J 9 bases, with 10 bases left between them. CDR3 sequence: CASNSDGEQFF. The CDR3, as DNA: TGTGCCAGCAACTCGGACGGTGAGCAGTTCTTC.